This T cell receptor beta chain was observed in a study of T cell responses to AZD1222 COVID-19 vaccine. Study results and caveats: Seropositive at baseline were only five or six AZD1222 recipients. Repertoire sampling was restricted to post-peak T cell response timepoints.

Concerning this clone itself: Antigen unknown.

Germline V lookup: CDR1 MNHEY, CDR2 SVGAGI. V was cut by 7 bases and J by 1 base, with 7 bases left in between. The CDR3 has 12 amino acids. Here immunoSEQ multiplex PCR was the method, and the copy in TCRdb shows in-frame clones only, minus some. The sample has nearly 110,000 clones; 90% are singletons. This rearrangement joins TRBV6-5 to TRBJ1-2; D remains unclear. Sample: peripheral blood, taken on day 0 of AZD1222 vaccination. The source of this sequence is an adult in good health. The CDR3, as DNA: TGTGCCAGCAAGTCGTTTAACTATGGCTACACCTTC. It is translated as CASKSFNYGYTF.